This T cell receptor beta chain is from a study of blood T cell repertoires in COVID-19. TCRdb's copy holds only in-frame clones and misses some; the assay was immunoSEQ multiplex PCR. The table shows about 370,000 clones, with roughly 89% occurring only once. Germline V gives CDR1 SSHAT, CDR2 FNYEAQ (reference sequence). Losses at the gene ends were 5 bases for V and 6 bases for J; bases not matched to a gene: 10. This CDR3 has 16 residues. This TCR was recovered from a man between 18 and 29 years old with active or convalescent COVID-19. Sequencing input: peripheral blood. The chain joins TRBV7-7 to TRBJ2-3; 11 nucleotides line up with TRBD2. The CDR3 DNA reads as TGTGCCAGCAGCAAAGAGGTGGGACTAGCGGCCGATACGCAGTATTTT. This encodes CASSKEVGLAADTQYF.